This T cell receptor (beta chain) was found in a study of molecular identifiers for immune sequencing clone quantification (dated by TCRdb to the late 2010s). Concerning the study at large: For a replicate experiment, RNA from roughly 21,000 or 96,000 naive CD8 T cells was divided into five aliquots, of which four were sequenced. This methods study used CD8 T cells to benchmark TCR RNA copy counting and molecular-identifier clustering-based TCR repertoire sequencing (MIDCIRS). Overall study results and their limits: Modeling gave about 3.3 recovered TCR RNA copies per cell versus 7.5 to 10 by digital PCR, implying roughly 30% capture efficiency. In CMV-specific effector cells, over 99% of molecules were held by clones above 20 RNA copies, whereas under 1% of molecules were held by such clones in naive cells. Naive libraries contained spiked-in Jurkat TCR RNA (around eleven copies' worth), which is not part of the donor repertoire. Highly expanded clone sizes could be underestimated if identical TCR molecules share a barcode. A single cell's worth of spiked-in Jurkat TCR RNA was reported detectable even among under 1.3 million naive CD8 T cells. When barcode sub-clustering was omitted, TCR diversity was inflated by chimeric consensus sequences, with chimeras reaching as high as 47%.

Library preparation was by PCR. Data came from a NextSeq 500. Preparation of bulk TCR libraries followed a previously described approach, with the TCR primers listed in Table S5. The Qiagen AllPrep DNA/RNA kit was used to purify total RNA. Before analysis, reads from multiple sequencing runs of the same library were pooled. As for the authors' bioinformatics: Only reads with exact TCR constant sequence were kept, trimmed to 150 nt, and grouped by their 12-nt molecular barcodes. Reads within each barcode group were sub-clustered using a 15% Levenshtein threshold, and quality-weighted consensus sequences were constructed for each RNA molecule. Non-functional sequences were excluded, and lower-count sequences lying one edit away from another sequence were also excluded. On the basis of fitting two negative binomial distributions, barcode sub-clusters with fewer than 20% of the maximum read count were discarded. TCRdb reanalyzed the raw reads on its own, using fastp at Q25 for trimming and MiXCR for clone calling, and kept in-frame beta chains. Each CDR3 protein appears once, grouped with its most common genes and DNA. The V and J calls, along with clone size, are taken from TCRdb and not from the paper's own processing. The sample contains about 86,000 distinct CDR3 sequences, nearly 25% of them found a single time. 0.78% of the sample is taken by the ten largest.

The CDR3 covers 14 residues, taking in both the cysteine and the phenylalanine. The sequence is cut down to CDR3 DNA, 42 bases in frame from base 1. Taken from the germline V gene, the CDR1 and CDR2 loops are WSHSY and SAAADI. Relative to germline, V is missing 5 bases and J is missing 4 bases, with 5 bases of the junction outside any gene match. For this clonotype: Which antigen it targets is not known. No much larger clone is present one base from it, and per-base qualities are unavailable.

Libraries of naive CD8 T cells were generated from roughly 20,000 to 1,000,000 sorted cells, with 10%, 30% or 50% of the purified RNA used. On a BD FACSAria II, naive CD8 T cells were FACS-sorted as CD8+CD4-CCR7+CD45RA+ and collected into RLT Plus buffer. To test detection sensitivity, Jurkat RNA equivalent to more than 9 TCR copies was spiked into samples of about 19,000-1,000,000 naive CD8 T cells. Enrichment of CD8 T cells was performed with RosetteSep CD8+ T Cell Enrichment Cocktail and Ficoll-Paque, after which ACK red cell lysis was carried out. Rearrangement joined TRBV10-2 to TRBJ1-2, and 9 bases in between align with TRBD1. Specimen: naive CD8+ T cells from blood, with Jurkat cell RNA spiked in. The cell subset or site label, as the study defines it: FACS-sorted CD8+CD4-CCR7+CD45RA+ naive T cells. The receptor comes from a human donor in good health. Some libraries in this study had Jurkat cell RNA spiked in. The DNA sequence is given as TGCGCCAGCAGTACAGGGGGCAGAAGCTATGGCTACACCTTC. Translated, it gives CASSTGGRSYGYTF.